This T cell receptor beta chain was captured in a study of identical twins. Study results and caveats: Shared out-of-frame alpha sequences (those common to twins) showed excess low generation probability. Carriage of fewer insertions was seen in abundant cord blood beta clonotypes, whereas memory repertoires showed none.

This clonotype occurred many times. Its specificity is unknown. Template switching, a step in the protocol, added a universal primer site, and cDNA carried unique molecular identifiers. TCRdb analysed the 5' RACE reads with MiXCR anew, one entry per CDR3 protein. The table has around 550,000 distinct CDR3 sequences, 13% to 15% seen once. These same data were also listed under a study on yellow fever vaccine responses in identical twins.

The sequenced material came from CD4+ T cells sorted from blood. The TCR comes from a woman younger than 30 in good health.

The CDR3 coding sequence is TGTGCCAGCAGCAAATTGAAAGATAATTCACCCCTCCACTTT. It is translated as CASSKLKDNSPLHF. The rearrangement uses TRBV21-1 and TRBJ1-6. TRBV21-1 is a known pseudogene. The CDR3 runs 14 residues.